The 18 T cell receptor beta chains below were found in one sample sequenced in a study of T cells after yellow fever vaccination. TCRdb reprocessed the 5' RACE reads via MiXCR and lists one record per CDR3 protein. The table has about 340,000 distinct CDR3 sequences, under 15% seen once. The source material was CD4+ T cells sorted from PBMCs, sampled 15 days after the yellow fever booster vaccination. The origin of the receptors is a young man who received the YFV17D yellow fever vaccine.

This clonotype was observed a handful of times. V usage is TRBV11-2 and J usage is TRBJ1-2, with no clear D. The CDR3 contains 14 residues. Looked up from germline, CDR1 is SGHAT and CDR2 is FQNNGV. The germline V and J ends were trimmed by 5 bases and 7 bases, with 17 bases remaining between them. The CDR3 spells CASSLRQRDGGYTF. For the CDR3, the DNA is TGTGCCAGCAGCCTGAGGCAGCGGGATGGTGGCTACACCTTC.

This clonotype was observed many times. Here the CDR3 reads CSVGQGGETQYF. CDR3 DNA sequence: TGCAGCGTTGGACAGGGGGGAGAGACCCAGTACTTC. V and J are TRBV29-1 and TRBJ2-5, with 9 bases aligning to TRBD1. Germline CDR1 SQVTM, CDR2 ANQGSEA. V shed 4 bases, J shed 4 bases, and the junction held 1 base outside the gene matches. The CDR3 length is 12 residues.

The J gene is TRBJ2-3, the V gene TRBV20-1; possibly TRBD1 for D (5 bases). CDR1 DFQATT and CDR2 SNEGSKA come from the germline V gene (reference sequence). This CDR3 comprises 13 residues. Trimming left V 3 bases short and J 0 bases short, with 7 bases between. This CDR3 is CSARDTSTDTQYF. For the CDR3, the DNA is TGCAGTGCTAGGGACACTAGCACAGATACGCAGTATTTT.

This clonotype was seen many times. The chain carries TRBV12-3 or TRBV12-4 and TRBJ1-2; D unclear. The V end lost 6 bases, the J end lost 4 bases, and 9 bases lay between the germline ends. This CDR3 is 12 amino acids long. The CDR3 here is CASSSWGYGYTF. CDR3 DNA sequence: TGTGCCAGCAGCTCATGGGGCTATGGCTACACCTTC.

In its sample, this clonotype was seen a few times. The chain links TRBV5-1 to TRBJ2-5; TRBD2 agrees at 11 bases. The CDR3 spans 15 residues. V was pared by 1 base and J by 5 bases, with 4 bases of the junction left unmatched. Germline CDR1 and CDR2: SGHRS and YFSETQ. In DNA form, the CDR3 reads TGCGCCAGCAGCTTGATAGGGACTAGCGGTGAGACCCAGTACTTC. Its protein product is CASSLIGTSGETQYF.

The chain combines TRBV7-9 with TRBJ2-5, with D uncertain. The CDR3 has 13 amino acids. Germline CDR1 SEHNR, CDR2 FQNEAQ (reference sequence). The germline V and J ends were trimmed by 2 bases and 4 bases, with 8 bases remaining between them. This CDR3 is CASSLPPLETQYF. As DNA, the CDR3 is TGTGCCAGCAGCTTACCGCCGCTAGAGACCCAGTACTTC. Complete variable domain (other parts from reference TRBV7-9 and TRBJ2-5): DTGVSQNPRHKITKRGQNVTFRCDPISEHNRLYWYRQTLGQGPEFLTYFQNEAQLEKSRLLSDRFSAERPKGSFSTLEIQRTEQGDSAMYLCASSLPPLETQYFGPGTRLLVL.

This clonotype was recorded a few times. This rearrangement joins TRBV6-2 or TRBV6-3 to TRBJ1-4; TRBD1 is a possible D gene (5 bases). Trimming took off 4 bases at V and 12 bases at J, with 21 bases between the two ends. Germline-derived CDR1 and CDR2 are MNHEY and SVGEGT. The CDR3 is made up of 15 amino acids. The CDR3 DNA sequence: TGTGCCAGCAGTTCGTTGCCGGGGAGCAGGGCCCAACTGTTTTTT. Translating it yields CASSSLPGSRAQLFF.

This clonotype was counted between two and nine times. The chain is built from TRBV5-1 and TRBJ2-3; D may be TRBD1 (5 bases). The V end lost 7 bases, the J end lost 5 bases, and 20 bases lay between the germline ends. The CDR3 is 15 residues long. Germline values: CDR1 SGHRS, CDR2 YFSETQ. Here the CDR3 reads CASRRSGLRGDTQYF. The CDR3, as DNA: TGCGCCAGCCGCCGATCAGGGTTAAGAGGAGATACGCAGTATTTT.

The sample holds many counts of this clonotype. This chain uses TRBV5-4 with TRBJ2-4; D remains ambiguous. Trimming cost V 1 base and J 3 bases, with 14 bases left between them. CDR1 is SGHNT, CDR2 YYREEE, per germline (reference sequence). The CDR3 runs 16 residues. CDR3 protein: CASSLRLAGVKNIQYF. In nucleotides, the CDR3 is TGTGCCAGCAGCTTGCGTCTCGCTGGGGTCAAAAACATTCAGTACTTC.

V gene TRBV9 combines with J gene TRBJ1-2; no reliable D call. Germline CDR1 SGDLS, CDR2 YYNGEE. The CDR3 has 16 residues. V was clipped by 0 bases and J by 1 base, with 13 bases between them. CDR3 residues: CASSVDYGRINYGYTF. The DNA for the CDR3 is TGTGCCAGCAGCGTAGATTACGGCAGAATTAACTATGGCTACACCTTC.

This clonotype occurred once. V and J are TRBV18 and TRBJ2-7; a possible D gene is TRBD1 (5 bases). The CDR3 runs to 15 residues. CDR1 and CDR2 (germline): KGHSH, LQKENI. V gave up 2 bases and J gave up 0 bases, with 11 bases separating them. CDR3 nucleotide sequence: TGTGCCAGCTCACCAAAGGGGTACTCCTCCTACGAGCAGTACTTC. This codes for CASSPKGYSSYEQYF.

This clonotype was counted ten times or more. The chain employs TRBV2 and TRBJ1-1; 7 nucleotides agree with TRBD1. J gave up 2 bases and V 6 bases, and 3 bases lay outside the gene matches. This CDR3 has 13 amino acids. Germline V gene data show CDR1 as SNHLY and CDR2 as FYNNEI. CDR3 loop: CASRRDSNTEAFF. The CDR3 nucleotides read TGTGCCAGCAGACGGGACAGTAACACTGAAGCTTTCTTT.

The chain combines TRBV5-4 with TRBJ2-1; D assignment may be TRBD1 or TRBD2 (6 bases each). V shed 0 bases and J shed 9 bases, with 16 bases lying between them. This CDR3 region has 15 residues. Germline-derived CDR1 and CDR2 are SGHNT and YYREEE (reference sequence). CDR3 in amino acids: CASSLVNSQGGEQFF. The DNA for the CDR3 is TGTGCCAGCAGCTTGGTCAATTCACAGGGAGGTGAGCAGTTCTTC.

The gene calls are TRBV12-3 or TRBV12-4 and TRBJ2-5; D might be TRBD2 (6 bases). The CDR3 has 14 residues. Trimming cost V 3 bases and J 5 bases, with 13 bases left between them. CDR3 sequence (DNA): TGTGCCAGCAGTTTGAGAGCGGGTCGGGAGACCCAGTACTTC. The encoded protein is CASSLRAGRETQYF.

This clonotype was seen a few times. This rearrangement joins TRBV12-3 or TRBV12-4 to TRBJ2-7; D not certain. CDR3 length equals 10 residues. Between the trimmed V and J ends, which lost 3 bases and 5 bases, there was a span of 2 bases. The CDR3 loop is CASSFNEQYF. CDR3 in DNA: TGTGCCAGCAGTTTTAACGAGCAGTACTTC.

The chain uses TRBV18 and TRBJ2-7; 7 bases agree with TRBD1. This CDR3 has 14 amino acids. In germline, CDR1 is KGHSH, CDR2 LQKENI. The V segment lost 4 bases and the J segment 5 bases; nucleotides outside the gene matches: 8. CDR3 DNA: TGTGCCAGCTCACGAATGACAGGGTCGGACGAGCAGTACGTC. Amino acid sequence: CASSRMTGSDEQYV.

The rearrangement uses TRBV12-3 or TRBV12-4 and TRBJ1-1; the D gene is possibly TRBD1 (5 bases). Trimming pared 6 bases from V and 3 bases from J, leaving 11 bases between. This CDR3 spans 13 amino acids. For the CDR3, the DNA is TGTGCCAGCAGGCCCGACAGTTACACTGAAGCTTTCTTT. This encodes CASRPDSYTEAFF.

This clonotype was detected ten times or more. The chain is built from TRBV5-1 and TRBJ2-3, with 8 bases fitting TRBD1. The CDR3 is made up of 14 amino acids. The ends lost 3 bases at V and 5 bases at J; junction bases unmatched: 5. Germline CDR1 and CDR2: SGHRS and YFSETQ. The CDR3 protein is CASSYGTGEDTQYF. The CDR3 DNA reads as TGCGCCAGCAGCTATGGGACAGGAGAAGATACGCAGTATTTT.